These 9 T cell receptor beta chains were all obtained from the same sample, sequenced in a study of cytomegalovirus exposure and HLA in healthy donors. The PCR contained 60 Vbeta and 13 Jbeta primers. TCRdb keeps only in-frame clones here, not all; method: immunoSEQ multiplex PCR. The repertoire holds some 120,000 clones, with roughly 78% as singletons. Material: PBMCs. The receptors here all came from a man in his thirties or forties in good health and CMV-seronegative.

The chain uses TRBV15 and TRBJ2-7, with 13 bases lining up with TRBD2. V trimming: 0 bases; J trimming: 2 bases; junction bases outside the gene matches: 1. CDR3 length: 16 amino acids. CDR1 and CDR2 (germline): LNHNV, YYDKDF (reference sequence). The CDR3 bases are TGTGCCACCAGCAGAGAAGGGACTAGCGGGGCCTACGAGCAGTACTTC. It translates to CATSREGTSGAYEQYF.

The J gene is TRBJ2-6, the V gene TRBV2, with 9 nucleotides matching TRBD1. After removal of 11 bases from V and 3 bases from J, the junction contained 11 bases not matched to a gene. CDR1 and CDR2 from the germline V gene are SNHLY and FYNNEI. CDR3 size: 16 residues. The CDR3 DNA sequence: TGTGCCGGCGCCGGGACAGGGCAGGGTGGGGCCAACGTCCTGACTTTC. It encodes CAGAGTGQGGANVLTF.

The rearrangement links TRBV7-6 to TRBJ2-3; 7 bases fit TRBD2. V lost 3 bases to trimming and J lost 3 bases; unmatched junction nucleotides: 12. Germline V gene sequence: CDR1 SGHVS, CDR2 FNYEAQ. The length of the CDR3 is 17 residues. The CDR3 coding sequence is TGTGCCAGCAGCTTCCCCTCGGCGGGAGTTCGTACAGATACGCAGTATTTT. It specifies CASSFPSAGVRTDTQYF.

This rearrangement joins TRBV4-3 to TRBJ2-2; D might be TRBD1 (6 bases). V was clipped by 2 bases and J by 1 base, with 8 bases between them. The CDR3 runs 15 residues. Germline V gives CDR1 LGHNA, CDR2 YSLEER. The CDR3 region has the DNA TGCGCCAGCAGCCAACCGGACAGGAACACCGGGGAGCTGTTTTTT. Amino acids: CASSQPDRNTGELFF.

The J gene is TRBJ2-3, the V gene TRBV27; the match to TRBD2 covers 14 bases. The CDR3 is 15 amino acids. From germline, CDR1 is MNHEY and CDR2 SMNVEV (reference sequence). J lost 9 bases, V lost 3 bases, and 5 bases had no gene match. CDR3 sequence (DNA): TGTGCCAGCAGTTTTCGACTAGCGGGAGGGAGAACGCAGTATTTT. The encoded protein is CASSFRLAGGRTQYF.

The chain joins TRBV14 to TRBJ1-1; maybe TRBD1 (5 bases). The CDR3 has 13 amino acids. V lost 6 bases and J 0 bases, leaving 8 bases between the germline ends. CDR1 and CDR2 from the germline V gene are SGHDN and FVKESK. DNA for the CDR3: TGTGCCAGCAGGGACACAATGAACACTGAAGCTTTCTTT. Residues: CASRDTMNTEAFF.

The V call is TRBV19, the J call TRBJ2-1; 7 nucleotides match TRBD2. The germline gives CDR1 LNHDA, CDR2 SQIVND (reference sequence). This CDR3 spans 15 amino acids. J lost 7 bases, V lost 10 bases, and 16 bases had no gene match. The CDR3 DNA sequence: TGTGCCACCGTCGATGGGAGGGAATGGGGGAATGAGCAGTTCTTC. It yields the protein CATVDGREWGNEQFF.

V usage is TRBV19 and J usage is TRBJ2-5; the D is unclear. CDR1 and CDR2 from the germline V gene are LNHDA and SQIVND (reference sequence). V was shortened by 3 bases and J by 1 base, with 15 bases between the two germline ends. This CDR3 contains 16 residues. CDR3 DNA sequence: TGTGCCAGTAGTATTAGCAGTTCCCACCTCCAAGAGACCCAGTACTTC. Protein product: CASSISSSHLQETQYF.

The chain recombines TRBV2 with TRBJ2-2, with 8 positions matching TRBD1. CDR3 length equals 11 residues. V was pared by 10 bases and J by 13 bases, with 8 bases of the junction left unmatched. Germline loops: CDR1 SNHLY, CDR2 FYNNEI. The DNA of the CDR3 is TGTGCCACCACACCCGGGACAGGGCTGTTTTTT. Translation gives CATTPGTGLFF.